The 28 T cell receptor beta chains presented below share a single source sample, sequenced in a study of identical twins (TCRdb year 2016). Libraries came from 5' RACE. Instrument on record: Illumina HiSeq 2000. The public reads were run again by TCRdb, first through fastp at Q25 and then through MiXCR, and only productive beta chains were kept. Every CDR3 protein is listed once, alongside the most common genes and DNA of its rows. A total of 450,000 or so distinct CDR3 sequences appear in this sample, 14% of them only once. The ten largest clonotypes hold over 0.5% of the sample. The data also belong to a second study, concerning yellow fever vaccine responses in identical twins.

Sequenced input: CD4+ T cells sorted from blood. These receptors originate from a woman aged 18-35 years in good health.

This chain uses TRBV3-1 with TRBJ1-1, with D possibly being TRBD1 (5 bases). Per germline, CDR1 LGHDT and CDR2 YNNKEL (reference sequence). The CDR3 runs 14 residues. Trimming took off 2 bases at V and 6 bases at J, with 13 bases between the two ends. This CDR3 is CASSQRAREPEAFF. In DNA form, the CDR3 reads TGTGCCAGCAGCCAACGAGCCAGGGAGCCTGAAGCTTTCTTT.

This clonotype was seen only a few times. The chain has TRBV28 and TRBJ1-5; D ambiguous. This CDR3 region has 15 residues. From germline, CDR1 is MDHEN and CDR2 SYDVKM. V dropped 3 bases and J dropped 0 bases, with 9 bases sitting between them. The CDR3 coding sequence is TGTGCCAGCAGTTTTGTGACGGGTAGCAATCAGCCCCAGCATTTT. Amino acid sequence: CASSFVTGSNQPQHF.

The CDR3 DNA is TGCAGTGCTAGAGATTGGCGGGAAAGCTCCTACGAGCAGTACTTC. Its protein is CSARDWRESSYEQYF. This sequence joins TRBV20-1 and TRBJ2-7; a possible D gene is TRBD2 (6 bases). Trimming left V 0 bases short and J 0 bases short, with 12 bases between. Germline loops: CDR1 DFQATT, CDR2 SNEGSKA (reference sequence). This CDR3 is built from 15 residues.

The chain joins TRBV14 to TRBJ2-3, with D hard to call. V lost 1 base, J lost 1 base, and 9 bases lay in between. Germline V gives CDR1 SGHDN, CDR2 FVKESK. The CDR3 has 15 residues. CDR3 coding DNA: TGTGCCAGCAGCCAAGTCGCACGGCGCACAGATACGCAGTATTTT. It is translated as CASSQVARRTDTQYF.

The chain couples TRBV5-6 to TRBJ2-7, with 8 bases identical to TRBD2. From germline, CDR1 is SGHDT and CDR2 YYEEEE. This CDR3 has 16 amino acids. V gave up 0 bases and J gave up 3 bases; unmatched junction bases: 8. The CDR3 DNA sequence: TGTGCCAGCAGCTTGGGCCCCCTAGCGGGCGGCTACGAGCAGTACTTC. Its protein product is CASSLGPLAGGYEQYF.

This clonotype was observed many times. The rearrangement joins TRBV28 to TRBJ2-5; maybe TRBD1 (7 bases). This CDR3 region has 15 residues. CDR1 and CDR2 from the germline V gene are MDHEN and SYDVKM. Trimming removed 5 bases from V and 4 bases from J, with 17 bases in between. In DNA, the CDR3 is TGTGCCAGCAGTGAAAGACAGGGAGGACGAGAGACCCAGTACTTC. The encoded protein is CASSERQGGRETQYF.

V is TRBV20-1 and J is TRBJ2-7; D is unresolved. The CDR3 contains 13 residues. Germline loops: CDR1 DFQATT, CDR2 SNEGSKA (reference sequence). V lost 0 bases, J lost 10 bases, and 16 bases lay in between. DNA of the CDR3: TGCAGTGCTAGAGAGTCGGCCGTCCTCGGTCAGTACTTC. Amino acids: CSARESAVLGQYF.

This clonotype was found a few times. The V call is TRBV28, the J call TRBJ1-4, with TRBD1 identical over 8 bases. The germline V gene encodes CDR1 MDHEN and CDR2 SYDVKM. Trimming at V came to 6 bases and at J to 9 bases, leaving 12 bases not matched to a gene. The CDR3 is 15 amino acids. CDR3 region: CASSPAQGAGKKLFF. The CDR3 region has the DNA TGTGCCAGCAGCCCCGCCCAGGGGGCTGGAAAAAAACTGTTTTTT.

The rearrangement joins TRBV5-1 to TRBJ2-1; 10 bases are a match to TRBD2. The CDR3 has 17 amino acids. Trimming took 2 bases from V and 6 from J; bases not matched to a gene: 11. Germline V gene data show CDR1 as SGHRS and CDR2 as YFSETQ. In nucleotides, the CDR3 is TGCGCCAGCAGCTTTAGGGCTAGCGGGGGAGGTAGCAATGAGCAGTTCTTC. Amino acids: CASSFRASGGGSNEQFF. The whole variable domain, remainder taken from reference TRBV5-1 and TRBJ2-1, is KAGVTQTPRYLIKTRGQQVTLSCSPISGHRSVSWYQQTPGQGLQFLFEYFSETQRNKGNFPGRFSGRQFSNSRSEMNVSTLELGDSALYLCASSFRASGGGSNEQFFGPGTRLTVL.

A few counts support this clonotype. The chain is built from TRBV15 and TRBJ2-3; a weak D match, TRBD2 (5 bases). Germline lookup yields CDR1 LNHNV and CDR2 YYDKDF (reference sequence). Trimming took off 5 bases at V and 0 bases at J, with 9 bases between the two ends. This CDR3 comprises 14 residues. The CDR3 reads CATSSRDSTDTQYF. Written as DNA, the CDR3 is TGTGCCACCAGCTCCCGGGATAGCACAGATACGCAGTATTTT.

This chain uses TRBV15 with TRBJ2-1; 8 bases are a match to TRBD2. V trimming: 0 bases; J trimming: 3 bases; junction bases outside the gene matches: 4. This CDR3 has 16 residues. The V gene's germline CDR1 is LNHNV and CDR2 YYDKDF (reference sequence). CDR3 protein: CATSRDTLAGYNEQFF. The CDR3 DNA reads as TGTGCCACCAGCAGAGATACGCTAGCGGGCTACAATGAGCAGTTCTTC.

V is TRBV9 and J is TRBJ2-1; 9 bases fit TRBD2. Trimming took 0 bases from V and 7 from J; bases not matched to a gene: 5. The CDR3 covers 15 residues. Germline V gene data show CDR1 as SGDLS and CDR2 as YYNGEE. The CDR3 DNA is TGTGCCAGCAGCGTAGGCCTAGCGGGGATGAATGAGCAGTTCTTC. Translating gives CASSVGLAGMNEQFF.

The chain combines TRBV11-1 with TRBJ2-7; no clear D. Deletions cut 4 bases from V and 2 bases from J, with 18 bases between. CDR1 is SGHAT and CDR2 is FQDESV in the germline V gene (reference sequence). This CDR3 has 16 residues. CDR3 nucleotide sequence: TGTGCCAGCAGCTCCAGCACCCCTAGAGAGACCTACGAGCAGTACTTC. Encoded protein: CASSSSTPRETYEQYF.

J is TRBJ2-5 and V is TRBV12-3 or TRBV12-4; unclear D gene. The CDR3 runs to 14 residues. V lost 7 bases and J 0 bases, leaving 12 bases between the germline ends. For the CDR3, the DNA is TGTGCCAGCAAAAGTAGGCGGCACCAAGAGACCCAGTACTTC. Protein sequence: CASKSRRHQETQYF.

Worth noting for this clonotype: It may be a read error: a sequence one base away is much more abundant. The chain joins TRBV12-3 or TRBV12-4 to TRBJ2-7; the match to TRBD2 covers 7 bases. The trim removed 7 bases at V and 4 bases at J, leaving 10 bases unmatched. The CDR3 is 14 amino acids. The CDR3 nucleotides read TGTGCCAGCACCCGAAGCTTGGGAGGGTACGAGCAGTACTTC. It is translated as CASTRSLGGYEQYF.

The rearrangement links TRBV10-2 to TRBJ2-2, with TRBD2 as a possible D gene (6 bases). V was cut by 6 bases and J by 6 bases, with 11 bases left in between. Looked up from germline, CDR1 is WSHSY and CDR2 is SAAADI. The CDR3 is 13 residues long. CDR3 coding DNA: TGCGCCAGCAGGCCTACTAGCCCCGGGGAGCTGTTTTTT. Protein: CASRPTSPGELFF.

This clonotype came up a few times. The chain joins TRBV25-1 to TRBJ2-5; no firm D call. The CDR3 loop spans 13 amino acids. The V end was cut by 2 bases, the J end by 0 bases, with 4 bases between. Germline values: CDR1 MGHDK, CDR2 SYGVNS. CDR3 nucleotides: TGTGCCAGCAGTGAACTGTACCAAGAGACCCAGTACTTC. Translated, it gives CASSELYQETQYF. The full variable domain, in which reference TRBV25-1 and TRBJ2-5 provide the parts outside the CDR3, is EADIYQTPRYLVIGTGKKITLECSQTMGHDKMYWYQQDPGMELHLIHYSYGVNSTEKGDLSSESTVSRIRTEHFPLTLESARPSHTSQYLCASSELYQETQYFGPGTRLLVL.

The chain joins TRBV7-2 to TRBJ2-7; the match to TRBD2 covers 9 bases. CDR1 is SGHTA and CDR2 is FQGNSA in the germline V gene. Trimming cost V 5 bases and J 2 bases; bases outside gene matches: 7. This CDR3 has 15 amino acids. DNA for the CDR3: TGTGCCAGCAGCGGGAAGGCGGGAGGGCCCTACGAGCAGTACTTC. Amino acids: CASSGKAGGPYEQYF.

This clonotype has only a few counts. J is TRBJ2-3 and V is TRBV3-1, with no clear D. This CDR3 has 14 residues. The V gene lost 0 bases and the J gene lost 2 bases, with 6 bases spanning the gap. The germline V gene has CDR1 LGHDT and CDR2 YNNKEL (reference sequence). The CDR3 sequence: CASSQDASTDTQYF. The CDR3 coding sequence is TGTGCCAGCAGCCAAGATGCTTCCACAGATACGCAGTATTTT.

In this sample, this clonotype turned up a few times. This chain links TRBV24-1 with TRBJ2-3; 10 positions agree with TRBD1. The V gene's germline CDR1 is KGHDR and CDR2 SFDVKD. The CDR3 length is 15 residues. J was trimmed by 5 bases and V by 3 bases; bases with no gene match: 4. The CDR3 spells CATSDGTGAEDTQYF. Written as DNA, the CDR3 is TGTGCCACCAGTGATGGGACAGGGGCTGAAGATACGCAGTATTTT.

The chain has TRBV20-1 and TRBJ2-3; D possibly matches TRBD1 or TRBD2 (6 bases each). Trimming took 4 bases from V and 4 from J, leaving 21 bases between them. CDR3 length: 16 amino acids. The germline V gene has CDR1 DFQATT and CDR2 SNEGSKA (reference sequence). The chain's CDR3 is CSATLGTRWGPDTQYF. The CDR3 DNA reads as TGCAGTGCTACTCTTGGGACTCGGTGGGGGCCAGATACGCAGTATTTT.

This clonotype was detected ten times or more. J is TRBJ2-3 and V is TRBV4-2; D gene ambiguous. Germline V lookup: CDR1 LGHNA, CDR2 YNFKEQ. This CDR3 region has 12 residues. V lost 2 bases and J lost 4, with 4 bases in between. In DNA form, the CDR3 reads TGTGCCAGCAGCCAAAGGGCAGATACGCAGTATTTT. Translating gives CASSQRADTQYF.

The gene calls are TRBV7-2 and TRBJ2-3; 10 bases are shared with TRBD2. V lost 5 bases, J lost 3 bases, and 5 bases stayed unmatched. The CDR3 contains 15 residues. CDR1 is SGHTA and CDR2 is FQGNSA in the germline V gene. CDR3 amino acids: CASSHLAGVTDTQYF. CDR3 nucleotides: TGTGCCAGCAGCCACCTAGCGGGAGTGACAGATACGCAGTATTTT. Based on the CDR3 plus reference TRBV7-2 and TRBJ2-3, the full variable domain is GAGVSQSPSNKVTEKGKDVELRCDPISGHTALYWYRQSLGQGLEFLIYFQGNSAPDKSGLPSDRFSAERTGGSVSTLTIQRTQQEDSAVYLCASSHLAGVTDTQYFGPGTRLTVL.

This clonotype showed up just a few times. The chain has TRBV6-2 or TRBV6-3 and TRBJ1-2; D remains unclear. Per germline, CDR1 MNHEY and CDR2 SVGEGT. The length of the CDR3 is 12 residues. Trimming stripped 4 bases from V and 4 bases from J, with 7 bases between. In DNA, the CDR3 is TGTGCCAGCAGTTCCGCCCGCTATGGCTACACCTTC. The encoded protein is CASSSARYGYTF.

This sequence joins TRBV9 and TRBJ2-7, with D perhaps TRBD2 (6 bases). V dropped 3 bases and J dropped 0 bases, with 19 bases sitting between them. The CDR3 runs to 17 residues. The germline CDR1 and CDR2 sequences are SGDLS and YYNGEE. In DNA form, the CDR3 reads TGTGCCAGCAGCGGAGCCCCCACGACTAGTTTCTCCTACGAGCAGTACTTC. Its protein product is CASSGAPTTSFSYEQYF.

This clonotype was picked up many times. The chain uses TRBV6-1 and TRBJ2-7; 9 nucleotides align to TRBD1. The CDR3 is 16 amino acids. CDR1 and CDR2 (germline): MNHNS, SASEGT. The V and J ends lost 5 bases and 1 base, in that order; junction bases with no gene match: 9. CDR3 loop: CASSRKGQGQSYEQYF. For the CDR3, the DNA is TGTGCCAGCAGTAGAAAGGGACAGGGCCAGTCCTACGAGCAGTACTTC.

This chain connects TRBV10-3 to TRBJ2-7; TRBD1 might be the D (6 bases). Germline V gene sequence: CDR1 ENHRY, CDR2 SYGVKD. CDR3 length: 12 amino acids. V was shortened by 10 bases and J by 3 bases, with 13 bases between the two germline ends. The CDR3 is CATNTGLYEQYF. In DNA form, the CDR3 reads TGTGCCACCAACACAGGGCTCTACGAGCAGTACTTC.

This clonotype came up a few times. The rearrangement links TRBV6-4 to TRBJ2-3, with TRBD2 matching 11 bases. The germline V gene has CDR1 MRHNA and CDR2 SNTAGT. The V gene end was trimmed by 4 bases and the J gene end by 2 bases; junction bases not matched to a gene: 5. The CDR3 is 16 residues long. CDR3 sequence: CASSVSSGGNTDTQYF. The DNA of the CDR3 is TGTGCCAGCAGTGTTTCTAGCGGGGGGAACACAGATACGCAGTATTTT.